One sample yielded the 31 T cell receptor beta chains listed below, sequenced in a study of technical replicates of blood from a few donors. Repertoires were generated with immunoSEQ multiplex PCR, while TCRdb's copy carries only in-frame clones and drops some. The table lists some 100,000 clones, roughly 95% of them singletons. Sequencing was performed on T cells isolated from PBMCs. All receptors derive from a human donor in good health.

The chain employs TRBV11-2 and TRBJ2-5, with D tentatively TRBD1 (5 bases). V was shortened by 5 bases and J by 5 bases, with 24 bases between the two germline ends. The CDR3 is 17 amino acids. In germline, CDR1 is SGHAT, CDR2 FQNNGV. DNA for the CDR3: TGTGCCAGCAGCGCGAAAGGGGTTAAGTCGACCCAGGAGACCCAGTACTTC. This codes for CASSAKGVKSTQETQYF.

This clone was counted once. The chain has TRBV7-9 and TRBJ2-3; no definite D call. Germline V gene data show CDR1 as SEHNR and CDR2 as FQNEAQ (reference sequence). Trimming took off 2 bases at V and 5 bases at J, with 8 bases between the two ends. This CDR3 is built from 13 residues. CDR3 DNA: TGTGCCAGCAGCTTAAGAAGCGTAGATACGCAGTATTTT. Its translation is CASSLRSVDTQYF. Variable domain in full (rest from reference TRBV7-9 and TRBJ2-3): DTGVSQNPRHKITKRGQNVTFRCDPISEHNRLYWYRQTLGQGPEFLTYFQNEAQLEKSRLLSDRFSAERPKGSFSTLEIQRTEQGDSAMYLCASSLRSVDTQYFGPGTRLTVL.

The V and J genes are TRBV5-4 and TRBJ2-5, with a tentative D call TRBD1 (6 bases). With 10 bases removed from V and 0 bases from J, the gap between germline ends came to 22 bases. Germline-derived CDR1 and CDR2 are SGHNT and YYREEE (reference sequence). This CDR3 spans 16 amino acids. The CDR3 spells CASAGDLASYQETQYF. The CDR3 DNA reads TGTGCCTCTGCAGGGGATTTGGCCTCGTACCAAGAGACCCAGTACTTC. The full variable domain, in which reference TRBV5-4 and TRBJ2-5 provide the parts outside the CDR3, is ETGVTQSPTHLIKTRGQQVTLRCSSQSGHNTVSWYQQALGQGPQFIFQYYREEENGRGNFPPRFSGLQFPNYSSELNVNALELDDSALYLCASAGDLASYQETQYFGPGTRLLVL.

The rearrangement joins TRBV15 to TRBJ1-4; 8 nucleotides match TRBD1. The length of the CDR3 is 20 residues. Unmatched junction bases numbered 14, after V lost 0 bases and J lost 2 bases. CDR1 and CDR2 from the germline V gene are LNHNV and YYDKDF (reference sequence). In nucleotides, the CDR3 is TGTGCCACCAGCAGAGATTCTAGGCAGGGGGCAGGATGGACTAATGAAAAACTGTTTTTT. Its protein product is CATSRDSRQGAGWTNEKLFF.

The rearrangement links TRBV7-9 to TRBJ1-1; D is undetermined. The CDR3 has 16 residues. Per the germline V gene, CDR1 is SEHNR and CDR2 is FQNEAQ (reference sequence). The V end was cut by 5 bases, the J end by 2 bases, with 18 bases between. The CDR3 reads CASSPFEVDLNTEAFF. The CDR3, as DNA: TGTGCCAGCAGCCCATTCGAGGTTGATCTAAACACTGAAGCTTTCTTT.

The chain has TRBV5-5 and TRBJ2-1; 15 nucleotides match TRBD2. V gave up 3 bases and J gave up 7 bases; unmatched junction bases: 2. The CDR3 contains 15 residues. Germline-derived CDR1 and CDR2 are SGHKS and YYEKEE (reference sequence). CDR3 coding DNA: TGTGCCAGCAGCTGGGGACTAGCGGGGGGTAATGAGCAGTTCTTC. As protein: CASSWGLAGGNEQFF.

The rearrangement joins TRBV19 to TRBJ2-2; TRBD2 matches at 7 bases. CDR3 length: 15 residues. J was trimmed by 6 bases and V by 10 bases; bases with no gene match: 14. Looked up from germline, CDR1 is LNHDA and CDR2 is SQIVND (reference sequence). In DNA, the CDR3 is TGTGCCACCAATCTTGTTGGGGGGGGACCCGGGGAGCTGTTTTTT. It translates to CATNLVGGGPGELFF.

The V and J genes are TRBV4-1 and TRBJ1-1; D might be TRBD1 (5 bases). The V end lost 0 bases, the J end lost 5 bases, and 13 bases lay between the germline ends. The CDR3 runs to 15 residues. The germline V gene encodes CDR1 MGHRA and CDR2 YSYEKL. The CDR3 is CASSQDRGGRTEAFF. The CDR3 nucleotides are TGCGCCAGCAGCCAAGATCGGGGGGGTCGGACTGAAGCTTTCTTT.

The chain is built from TRBV11-2 and TRBJ2-7, with 8 bases lining up with TRBD1. Germline V CDR1 and CDR2: SGHAT, FQNNGV. The trim removed 2 bases at V and 1 base at J, leaving 7 bases unmatched. The CDR3 covers 16 residues. The CDR3 sequence: CASSLTGQGASYEQYF. The CDR3 DNA is TGTGCCAGCAGCTTAACTGGACAGGGTGCATCCTACGAGCAGTACTTC.

This rearrangement joins TRBV13 to TRBJ2-5; 7 bases match TRBD1. Unmatched junction bases numbered 5, after V lost 5 bases and J lost 5 bases. The CDR3 length is 13 residues. Germline V gene lookup returns CDR1 PRHDT and CDR2 FYEKMQ (reference sequence). CDR3 residues: CASSPTGLETQYF. CDR3 DNA: TGTGCCAGCAGCCCGACAGGGCTGGAGACCCAGTACTTC.

This chain uses TRBV6-5 with TRBJ1-5, with a possible D match to TRBD1 (5 bases). V was cut by 6 bases and J by 6 bases, with 12 bases left in between. The CDR3 loop spans 13 amino acids. Germline CDR1 is MNHEY and CDR2 is SVGAGI. Written as DNA, the CDR3 is TGTGCCAGCAGCAGGGTGTCCGGTCAGCCCCAGCATTTT. It encodes CASSRVSGQPQHF.

This rearrangement joins TRBV5-3 to TRBJ1-2; 7 bases agree with TRBD1. TRBV5-3 falls under the ORF class, with uncertain function. The CDR3 runs 14 residues. V was pared by 4 bases and J by 5 bases, with 8 bases of the junction left unmatched. The CDR3 nucleotides read TGTGCCAGAAGCCGGATGGACAGGCGTTATGGCTACACCTTC. This codes for CARSRMDRRYGYTF.

V is TRBV11-2 and J is TRBJ2-7; 10 positions agree with TRBD1. Germline V gene data show CDR1 as SGHAT and CDR2 as FQNNGV. V lost 5 bases to trimming and J lost 4 bases; unmatched junction nucleotides: 8. This CDR3 has 15 residues. The CDR3 DNA reads TGTGCCAGCAGCCGATCCGGGACAGGGGTGTACGAGCAGTACTTC. Amino acids: CASSRSGTGVYEQYF.

V and J are TRBV9 and TRBJ2-3, with 8 bases aligning to TRBD1. The CDR3 sequence is 14 residues long. V lost 4 bases and J lost 5; bases outside the gene matches: 6. Germline CDR1 and CDR2: SGDLS and YYNGEE. CDR3 bases: TGTGCCAGCAGCTCCAGGGGGCGGATAGATACGCAGTATTTT. Amino acid sequence: CASSSRGRIDTQYF.

The chain recombines TRBV20-1 with TRBJ1-2; D gene uncertain. The CDR3 has 11 residues. V lost 6 bases, J lost 5 bases, and 10 bases lay in between. Germline V lookup: CDR1 DFQATT, CDR2 SNEGSKA (reference sequence). CDR3 in amino acids: CSAAVEYGYTF. The CDR3 DNA is TGCAGTGCGGCGGTGGAATATGGCTACACCTTC.

The J gene is TRBJ1-2, the V gene TRBV19; 7 positions match TRBD1. The CDR3 sequence is 14 residues long. J was trimmed by 7 bases and V by 5 bases; bases with no gene match: 10. CDR1 and CDR2 (germline): LNHDA, SQIVND (reference sequence). CDR3 residues: CASSPVDRARGYTF. The CDR3 nucleotides are TGTGCCAGTAGTCCCGTCGACAGGGCGCGTGGCTACACCTTC.

J is TRBJ2-3 and V is TRBV28, with 9 nucleotides matching TRBD1. Per the germline V gene, CDR1 is MDHEN and CDR2 is SYDVKM. The CDR3 extends over 19 amino acids. The J segment lost 2 bases and the V segment lost 1 base, leaving 13 bases of the junction unmatched. The CDR3 bases are TGTGCCAGCAGTTTATCGGGACAGGGAATGGGGAGCCTCACAGATACGCAGTATTTT. Protein sequence: CASSLSGQGMGSLTDTQYF.

The DNA of the CDR3 is TGCGCCAGCAGCTCGACCGGCGGGCTTGTCGAAAAACTGTTTTTT. Translated: CASSSTGGLVEKLFF. The gene calls are TRBV5-1 and TRBJ1-4, with D uncertain. Between the trimmed V and J ends, which lost 3 bases and 8 bases, there was a span of 17 bases. The CDR3 has 15 amino acids. In germline, CDR1 is SGHRS, CDR2 YFSETQ.

J is TRBJ2-7 and V is TRBV7-9, with 7 nucleotides matching TRBD1. CDR3 length: 14 amino acids. V shed 6 bases and J 4 bases; nucleotides not matched to a gene: 9. The germline CDR1 and CDR2 sequences are SEHNR and FQNEAQ (reference sequence). The CDR3 spells CASSSGTALYEQYF. Here the CDR3 DNA reads TGTGCCAGCAGTTCCGGGACAGCGCTGTACGAGCAGTACTTC.

The V and J genes are TRBV27 and TRBJ1-1, with D possibly being TRBD1 (5 bases). The CDR3 extends over 14 amino acids. V lost 2 bases to trimming and J lost 0 bases, with 7 bases between them. Germline V gene sequence: CDR1 MNHEY, CDR2 SMNVEV (reference sequence). The DNA for the CDR3 is TGTGCCAGCAGTTTAGACAGCTTGAACACTGAAGCTTTCTTT. Protein product: CASSLDSLNTEAFF.

The chain combines TRBV28 with TRBJ1-2; D perhaps matches TRBD1 (6 bases). Deletions cut 3 bases from V and 4 bases from J, with 18 bases between. The germline gives CDR1 MDHEN, CDR2 SYDVKM. This CDR3 comprises 16 residues. The CDR3 DNA reads as TGTGCCAGCAGTTTTCGTCAACTTACGGACAGCTATGGCTACACCTTC. Its protein product is CASSFRQLTDSYGYTF.

The chain joins TRBV11-2 to TRBJ1-2, with a possible D match to TRBD1 (6 bases). The CDR3 contains 13 residues. Germline V gene lookup returns CDR1 SGHAT and CDR2 FQNNGV. Between the trimmed V and J ends, which lost 10 bases and 0 bases, there was a span of 12 bases. The CDR3 region has the DNA TGTGCCACCCCGACAGGTTCTAACTATGGCTACACCTTC. This encodes CATPTGSNYGYTF.

The chain has TRBV7-9 and TRBJ1-4; D gene unclear. The CDR3 contains 12 residues. Trimming cost V 5 bases and J 7 bases, with 8 bases left between them. Germline assignment: CDR1 SEHNR and CDR2 FQNEAQ (reference sequence). CDR3 sequence reads: CASSTPPEKLFF. CDR3 in DNA: TGTGCCAGCAGCACACCCCCTGAAAAACTGTTTTTT.

J is TRBJ2-5 and V is TRBV7-8; the match to TRBD2 covers 8 bases. Germline V gene sequence: CDR1 SGHVS, CDR2 FQNEAQ. V gave up 2 bases and J gave up 3 bases; unmatched junction bases: 11. This CDR3 has 17 residues. The CDR3: CASSLRAGGGTEETQYF. CDR3 in DNA: TGTGCCAGCAGCTTAAGGGCGGGGGGCGGTACGGAAGAGACCCAGTACTTC.

The V and J genes are TRBV25-1 and TRBJ2-7, with 7 bases matching TRBD1. V lost 5 bases, J lost 4 bases, and 5 bases stayed unmatched. Looked up from germline, CDR1 is MGHDK and CDR2 is SYGVNS. The CDR3 has 13 residues. Here the CDR3 reads CASSIQQGYEQYF. The CDR3 DNA reads TGTGCCAGCAGTATCCAACAGGGGTACGAGCAGTACTTC.

On this clone: The DNA is left out, because the CDR3 cannot be placed on it with certainty; the CDR3 is given as TCRdb lists it. The chain uses TRBV28 and TRBJ1-4. CDR1 is MDHEN and CDR2 is SYDVKM in the germline V gene. The CDR3 extends over 15 residues, inclusive of both ends. CDR3 sequence reads: CASSTSGATNEKLFF.

The rearrangement uses TRBV6-5 and TRBJ2-7; D call uncertain. The CDR3 sequence is 12 residues long. Germline V lookup: CDR1 MNHEY, CDR2 SVGAGI. The germline V and J ends were trimmed by 5 bases and 2 bases, with 7 bases remaining between them. The DNA of the CDR3 is TGTGCCAGCAGTACGCACACCTACGAGCAGTACTTC. Protein product: CASSTHTYEQYF.

This sequence joins TRBV7-9 and TRBJ2-7; a possible D gene is TRBD2 (6 bases). The CDR3 spans 14 residues. Germline V gene sequence: CDR1 SEHNR, CDR2 FQNEAQ (reference sequence). Deletions cut 1 base from V and 3 bases from J, with 10 bases between. CDR3 loop: CASSLVSGDYEQYF. The CDR3 DNA reads TGTGCCAGCAGCTTAGTTTCGGGGGACTACGAGCAGTACTTC. The variable domain in full, completed from reference TRBV7-9 and TRBJ2-7, reads DTGVSQNPRHKITKRGQNVTFRCDPISEHNRLYWYRQTLGQGPEFLTYFQNEAQLEKSRLLSDRFSAERPKGSFSTLEIQRTEQGDSAMYLCASSLVSGDYEQYFGPGTRLTVT.

The chain has TRBV7-3 and TRBJ2-7; 8 positions agree with TRBD2. The V segment lost 5 bases and the J segment 5 bases; nucleotides outside the gene matches: 8. Germline assignment: CDR1 SGHTA and CDR2 FQGTGA. CDR3 length equals 14 residues. The CDR3 reads CASSRTGGPNEQYF. CDR3 nucleotide sequence: TGTGCCAGCAGCCGAACGGGGGGGCCAAACGAGCAGTACTTC.

V and J are TRBV7-6 and TRBJ2-7; TRBD1 agrees at 9 bases. CDR1 and CDR2 from the germline V gene are SGHVS and FNYEAQ. The V gene end was trimmed by 3 bases and the J gene end by 0 bases; junction bases not matched to a gene: 12. The CDR3 runs to 18 residues. The CDR3 loop reads CASSFPGTGLYGSYEQYF. The CDR3, as DNA: TGTGCCAGCAGCTTCCCCGGGACAGGGCTTTATGGCTCCTACGAGCAGTACTTC. Filled out from reference TRBV7-6 and TRBJ2-7, the complete variable domain reads GAGVSQSPRYKVTKRGQDVALRCDPISGHVSLYWYRQALGQGPEFLTYFNYEAQQDKSGLPNDRFSAERPEGSISTLTIQRTEQRDSAMYRCASSFPGTGLYGSYEQYFGPGTRLTVT.

The J gene is TRBJ2-1, the V gene TRBV14; 10 positions match TRBD2. V lost 0 bases to trimming and J lost 12 bases; unmatched junction nucleotides: 17. This CDR3 contains 18 residues. The germline gives CDR1 SGHDN, CDR2 FVKESK. DNA for the CDR3: TGTGCCAGCAGCCAAGAAGGGTTCGGGGGACTAGCGTCAGACCCGCAGTTCTTC. Translation: CASSQEGFGGLASDPQFF.